The next 31 T cell receptor beta chains were all read from a single sample in a study of blood T cells in healthy people across ages. It was with a sample-barcoded 5' primer and a J-beta primer mix that a second PCR of roughly 6 to 12 cycles was run. TCRdb reanalysed the 5' RACE reads using MiXCR and keeps one entry per CDR3 protein. The table lists about 1,400,000 distinct CDR3 sequences, 59% of them singletons. The sample taken for sequencing was blood. These receptors all come from a young man in good health.

The rearrangement joins TRBV5-1 to TRBJ2-5; D not certain. The germline V and J ends were trimmed by 1 base and 11 bases, with 12 bases remaining between them. Germline V gives CDR1 SGHRS, CDR2 YFSETQ. This CDR3 comprises 12 residues. The CDR3 protein is CASSLLHNEQYF. CDR3 DNA: TGCGCCAGCAGCTTGCTGCACAATGAGCAGTACTTC. The full variable domain, in which reference TRBV5-1 and TRBJ2-5 provide the parts outside the CDR3, is KAGVTQTPRYLIKTRGQQVTLSCSPISGHRSVSWYQQTPGQGLQFLFEYFSETQRNKGNFPGRFSGRQFSNSRSEMNVSTLELGDSALYLCASSLLHNEQYFGPGTRLLVL.

This clonotype occurred a few times. V and J are TRBV29-1 and TRBJ2-7, with 9 bases fitting TRBD2. The CDR3 sequence is 14 residues long. With 4 bases clipped from V and 4 bases from J, the junction kept 8 bases outside the gene matches. Germline loops: CDR1 SQVTM, CDR2 ANQGSEA. CDR3 DNA: TGCAGCGTTGGGGTAGCGGGAGTACCGTACGAGCAGTACTTC. Its translation is CSVGVAGVPYEQYF.

The J gene is TRBJ1-2, the V gene TRBV9; 9 bases line up with TRBD1. Germline loops: CDR1 SGDLS, CDR2 YYNGEE. The CDR3 runs to 14 residues. Losses at the gene ends were 6 bases for V and 2 bases for J; bases not matched to a gene: 5. The CDR3 DNA sequence: TGTGCCAGCAACGACGACAGGGGGAACTATGGCTACACCTTC. Protein product: CASNDDRGNYGYTF.

Worth noting for this clonotype: An end of the junction does not agree with germline; a read error may underlie this. This chain joins TRBV7-6 and TRBJ2-1; no clear D. The CDR3 loop spans 14 amino acids. From germline, CDR1 is SGHVS and CDR2 FNYEAQ. The CDR3 DNA reads as TGTGCCAGCAGCTTCAGTGTAGCCTACACTGAGCAGTTCTTC. Residues: CASSFSVAYTEQFF. The full variable domain, rest sourced from reference TRBV7-6 and TRBJ2-1, is GAGVSQSPRYKVTKRGQDVALRCDPISGHVSLYWYRQALGQGPEFLTYFNYEAQQDKSGLPNDRFSAERPEGSISTLTIQRTEQRDSAMYRCASSFSVAYTEQFFGPGTRLTVL.

This rearrangement joins TRBV12-3 or TRBV12-4 to TRBJ2-7, with 13 bases aligning to TRBD2. Gene TRBJ2-4 matches the end of the DNA better, so the J call may be wrong. The CDR3 has 17 amino acids. CDR3 nucleotides: TGTGCCAGCAGCCGCGGACTAGCGGGAGTGGTCAAAAACATTCAGTACTTC. Translated, it gives CASSRGLAGVVKNIQYF.

A remark on this clonotype: A read error may produce the germline difference seen at one junction end. The J gene is TRBJ2-7, the V gene TRBV20-1; a weak D match, TRBD1 (6 bases). Germline CDR1 is DFQATT and CDR2 is SNEGSKA (reference sequence). The CDR3 length is 13 residues. The CDR3 sequence: CSADGGGSHEQYF. The CDR3 DNA reads as TGCAGTGCCGACGGTGGGGGCTCCCACGAGCAGTACTTC.

J is TRBJ1-4 and V is TRBV12-3 or TRBV12-4; maybe TRBD1 (6 bases). V lost 5 bases to trimming and J lost 4 bases, with 11 bases between them. The CDR3 runs to 14 residues. CDR3 DNA: TGTGCCAGCAGTGCTCAGGGGAATAATGAAAAACTGTTTTTT. It encodes CASSAQGNNEKLFF.

The chain links TRBV10-3 to TRBJ2-3; the D gene is possibly TRBD2 (6 bases). The V end was cut by 3 bases, the J end by 1 base, with 11 bases between. CDR3 size: 15 residues. CDR1 and CDR2 from the germline V gene are ENHRY and SYGVKD. CDR3 DNA: TGTGCCATCAGTGACTGGGGGGTCGGCACAGATACGCAGTATTTT. It translates to CAISDWGVGTDTQYF.

In this sample, this clonotype turned up a few times. The CDR3 bases are TGTGCCAGCAGCCACGGCCCCCGGAGGGAGCAGTTCTTC. This translates into CASSHGPRREQFF. V usage is TRBV5-8 and J usage is TRBJ2-1, with a tentative D call TRBD2 (5 bases). This CDR3 comprises 13 residues. Trimming shortened V by 4 bases and J by 10 bases, and 15 bases separated the two germline ends. Per the germline V gene, CDR1 is SGHTS and CDR2 is YDEGEE.

CDR3 sequence: CSVEGISNTGELFF. The DNA for the CDR3 is TGCAGCGTTGAAGGGATTTCGAACACCGGGGAGCTGTTTTTT. The V call is TRBV29-1, the J call TRBJ2-2; D uncertain. V shed 1 base and J shed 0 bases, with 6 bases lying between them. This CDR3 is 14 amino acids long. The germline V gene encodes CDR1 SQVTM and CDR2 ANQGSEA.

The CDR3: CASHLTDTQYF. CDR3 bases: TGTGCCAGTCACCTCACTGATACGCAGTATTTT. The chain uses TRBV2 and TRBJ2-3; D is uncertain. Germline V gene data show CDR1 as SNHLY and CDR2 as FYNNEI. The length of the CDR3 is 11 residues. Trimming pared 9 bases from V and 6 bases from J, leaving 10 bases between.

V and J are TRBV9 and TRBJ2-3; the match to TRBD2 covers 7 bases. J gave up 2 bases and V 0 bases, and 9 bases lay outside the gene matches. The CDR3 has 17 residues. CDR1 is SGDLS and CDR2 is YYNGEE in the germline V gene. The CDR3 loop is CASSVGAVGGNTDTQYF. DNA of the CDR3: TGTGCCAGCAGCGTAGGTGCTGTGGGGGGGAACACAGATACGCAGTATTTT.

The chain uses TRBV29-1 and TRBJ1-2; 8 bases line up with TRBD1. Germline V gene sequence: CDR1 SQVTM, CDR2 ANQGSEA. The CDR3 has 14 residues. Unmatched junction bases numbered 5, after V lost 0 bases and J lost 5 bases. This CDR3 is CSVEEQGANYGYTF. CDR3 coding DNA: TGCAGCGTTGAAGAGCAGGGGGCAAATTATGGCTACACCTTC. Full variable domain (outside the CDR3, taken from reference TRBV29-1 and TRBJ1-2): SAVISQKPSRDICQRGTSLTIQCQVDSQVTMMFWYRQQPGQSLTLIATANQGSEATYESGFVIDKFPISRPNLTFSTLTVSNMSPEDSSIYLCSVEEQGANYGYTFGSGTRLTVV.

Regarding this clonotype: A much larger clone differs from this one at a single base, so this may be a read error. CDR3 DNA sequence: TGCGCCAGCAGTGATCCGGCGGATTGGCTCTACAATGAGCAGTACTTC. It specifies CASSDPADWLYNEQYF. The chain couples TRBV10-2 to TRBJ2-5; D gene uncertain. Trimming left V 3 bases short and J 11 bases short, with 25 bases between. The CDR3 totals 16 residues. The germline V gene has CDR1 WSHSY and CDR2 SAAADI.

The V call is TRBV27, the J call TRBJ1-6, with D tentatively TRBD1 (5 bases). The CDR3 extends over 15 amino acids. Trimming took off 5 bases at V and 7 bases at J, with 15 bases between the two ends. Germline V gives CDR1 MNHEY, CDR2 SMNVEV (reference sequence). CDR3 DNA: TGTGCCAGCAGTCTTAATCCGGGACTAAATTCACCCCTCCACTTT. Translating it yields CASSLNPGLNSPLHF.

This clonotype came up a few times. V usage is TRBV4-3 and J usage is TRBJ2-3, with D possibly being TRBD1 (6 bases). Germline lookup yields CDR1 LGHNA and CDR2 YSLEER. This CDR3 contains 14 residues. The germline V and J ends were trimmed by 7 bases and 1 base, with 12 bases remaining between them. CDR3 nucleotide sequence: TGCGCCAGCACCCCAGAGGGGGGCACAGATACGCAGTATTTT. This sequence encodes CASTPEGGTDTQYF.

This clonotype was counted a few times. V gene TRBV7-9 combines with J gene TRBJ2-4; D is ambiguous. The J call is doubtful: the DNA matches TRBJ2-7 better. CDR3 size: 13 residues. The germline V gene encodes CDR1 SEHNR and CDR2 FQNEAQ (reference sequence). The CDR3 nucleotides read TGTGCCAGCAGCTTAGCGGAAACGTACGAGCAGTACTTC. It codes for CASSLAETYEQYF.

This clonotype was observed a handful of times. This chain connects TRBV20-1 to TRBJ2-1, with D tentatively TRBD2 (6 bases). The CDR3 is 12 residues long. From germline, CDR1 is DFQATT and CDR2 SNEGSKA (reference sequence). Trimming left V 7 bases short and J 4 bases short, with 11 bases between. The CDR3, as DNA: TGCAGTGATGGGAGGCCTTACAATGAGCAGTTCTTC. It specifies CSDGRPYNEQFF.

In its sample, this clonotype was seen a few times. This chain links TRBV29-1 with TRBJ1-1; TRBD1 matches at 9 bases. The CDR3 length is 15 residues. Trimming removed 4 bases from V and 3 bases from J; junction bases left unmatched: 9. Germline V gene data show CDR1 as SQVTM and CDR2 as ANQGSEA. CDR3 DNA: TGCAGCGTTGTGGGACAGGGAGGGATGGACACTGAAGCTTTCTTT. Translation gives CSVVGQGGMDTEAFF.

The V and J genes are TRBV12-3 or TRBV12-4 and TRBJ1-1, with D perhaps TRBD1 (5 bases). Trimming left V 5 bases short and J 13 bases short, with 14 bases between. CDR3 size: 11 residues. The CDR3 here is CASSLQAPGFF. For the CDR3, the DNA is TGTGCCAGCAGTCTACAGGCCCCCGGTTTCTTT.

V and J are TRBV3-1 and TRBJ1-2; possible D gene TRBD1, 5 bases. V shed 5 bases and J shed 5 bases, with 15 bases lying between them. This CDR3 is 14 amino acids long. Germline CDR1 reads LGHDT; CDR2 reads YNNKEL (reference sequence). Here the CDR3 DNA reads TGTGCCAGCAGCTCTTTAGGGGTCCCTTATGGCTACACCTTC. It yields the protein CASSSLGVPYGYTF.

This chain connects TRBV7-2 to TRBJ2-1, with 9 bases identical to TRBD2. The CDR3 is 13 residues long. The trim removed 8 bases at V and 10 bases at J, leaving 9 bases unmatched. Germline V gene data show CDR1 as SGHTA and CDR2 as FQGNSA. Here the CDR3 DNA reads TGTGCCAGCGGGGGACTAGCAGGCGGCGAGCAGTTCTTC. Amino acids: CASGGLAGGEQFF.

The rearrangement links TRBV24-1 to TRBJ2-1; no firm D call. Trimming removed 1 base at V and 4 bases at J, with 7 bases between. This CDR3 has 14 amino acids. Germline assignment: CDR1 KGHDR and CDR2 SFDVKD. The CDR3 coding sequence is TGTGCCACCAGTGATTTCCGAACTTACAATGAGCAGTTCTTC. Translated: CATSDFRTYNEQFF.

This chain connects TRBV6-6 to TRBJ2-2; D unresolved. Per germline, CDR1 MNHNY and CDR2 SVGAGI (reference sequence). V dropped 0 bases and J dropped 1 base, with 6 bases sitting between them. CDR3 length: 15 residues. The CDR3 spells CASSYSAENTGELFF. The CDR3 bases are TGTGCCAGCAGTTACTCGGCCGAGAACACCGGGGAGCTGTTTTTT.

The chain carries TRBV12-3 or TRBV12-4 and TRBJ1-5; D is uncertain. Trimming cost V 2 bases and J 2 bases, with 13 bases left between them. The CDR3 is 16 amino acids. The chain's CDR3 is CASSLIDWDGNQPQHF. The CDR3 DNA is TGTGCCAGCAGTTTAATTGACTGGGATGGCAATCAGCCCCAGCATTTT.

CDR3 loop: CSAGGGQGTTDTQYF. In DNA, the CDR3 is TGCAGTGCTGGGGGTGGACAGGGCACCACAGATACGCAGTATTTT. This chain connects TRBV20-1 to TRBJ2-3, with TRBD1 identical over 8 bases. Germline-derived CDR1 and CDR2 are DFQATT and SNEGSKA (reference sequence). The CDR3 is made up of 15 amino acids. V lost 5 bases and J lost 2; bases outside the gene matches: 9.

The chain couples TRBV7-9 to TRBJ2-1; D perhaps matches TRBD2 (6 bases). There are 18 residues in the CDR3. The germline gives CDR1 SEHNR, CDR2 FQNEAQ (reference sequence). Trimming cost V 1 base and J 1 base, with 17 bases left between them. The CDR3 spells CASSLVWGRMDSYNEQFF. Written as DNA, the CDR3 is TGTGCCAGCAGCTTAGTCTGGGGGAGGATGGATTCCTACAATGAGCAGTTCTTC.

The chain joins TRBV7-9 to TRBJ2-4, with 11 bases aligning to TRBD2. Matching the DNA end better, TRBJ2-5 makes the J call doubtful. This CDR3 contains 16 residues. CDR1 is SEHNR and CDR2 is FQNEAQ in the germline V gene (reference sequence). The CDR3 reads CASSLIAGGFQETQYF. Here the CDR3 DNA reads TGTGCCAGCAGCCTTATAGCGGGGGGGTTCCAAGAGACCCAGTACTTC.

This chain uses TRBV20-1 with TRBJ2-7; the D is unclear. The length of the CDR3 is 12 residues. V lost 5 bases and J 4 bases, leaving 12 bases between the germline ends. The germline V gene has CDR1 DFQATT and CDR2 SNEGSKA (reference sequence). This CDR3 is CSAVRPVYEQYF. CDR3 in DNA: TGCAGTGCTGTCCGCCCAGTGTACGAGCAGTACTTC.

The genes are TRBV7-9 and TRBJ2-7; 7 bases match TRBD1. CDR1 and CDR2 (germline): SEHNR, FQNEAQ (reference sequence). The V gene end was trimmed by 8 bases and the J gene end by 6 bases; junction bases not matched to a gene: 7. The CDR3 sequence is 12 residues long. CDR3 sequence reads: CASAPGQSEQYF. For the CDR3, the DNA is TGTGCCAGCGCACCGGGACAGAGCGAGCAGTACTTC.

The gene calls are TRBV20-1 and TRBJ2-7, with 8 positions matching TRBD1. Matching the DNA end better, TRBJ2-5 makes the J call doubtful. This CDR3 is 13 amino acids long. Germline V gene sequence: CDR1 DFQATT, CDR2 SNEGSKA (reference sequence). CDR3 nucleotide sequence: TGCAGTGCTAGAACGGACAGGGCGGAGACCCAGTACTTC. Translating it yields CSARTDRAETQYF.